The rows below give T cell receptor beta chains drawn from one sample of a study of shared clonotypes between healthy human individuals. Profiled with immunoSEQ multiplex PCR; TCRdb holds only in-frame clones, not every one. Of 2 million to 3 million clones listed, approximately 92% were seen once; the top ten hold around 0.14%. The specimen sequenced was naive CD4+ T cells sorted from blood. These receptors all come from a man aged 18 to 29 in good health. The CDR3 runs from the conserved cysteine through the conserved F or W. A D gene is named only where the DNA matches it firmly. Only part of the rows carry a size: once, few, many, or a class if the clone is expanded.

TRBJ1-1 TRBV10-3 NA once CAISQVNTEAFF TGTGCCATCAGCCAAGTGAACACTGAAGCTTTCTTT
TRBJ1-4 TRBV18 NA NA CASSPPGLPEKLFF TGTGCCAGCTCACCACCGGGGTTGCCTGAAAAACTGTTTTTT
TRBJ2-3 TRBV19 NA once CASSTSGGSYTQYF TGTGCCAGTAGTACCAGCGGAGGATCCTACACGCAGTATTTT
TRBJ1-5 TRBV6-1 TRBD1 NA CASRTGLDSNQPQHF TGTGCCAGCAGGACAGGGTTAGATAGCAATCAGCCCCAGCATTTT
TRBJ2-1 TRBV6-5 NA NA CASSPPTLGDNEQFF TGTGCCAGCAGTCCGCCTACGTTGGGAGACAATGAGCAGTTCTTC
TRBJ2-1 TRBV5-1 TRBD2 NA CASSPGLATYNEQFF TGCGCCAGCAGCCCGGGACTAGCTACCTACAATGAGCAGTTCTTC
TRBJ2-3 TRBV18 NA NA CASSPRLTTDTQYF TGTGCCAGCTCACCACGGCTCACCACAGATACGCAGTATTTT
TRBJ1-1 TRBV2 NA few CASRTSMNTEAFF TGTGCCAGCAGGACCTCCATGAACACTGAAGCTTTCTTT
TRBJ1-3 TRBV6-5 NA NA CASSYGGQDTIYF TGTGCCAGCAGTTACGGGGGTCAGGACACCATATATTTT
TRBJ1-4 TRBV15 TRBD1 NA CATEPGQGKEKLFF TGTGCCACCGAGCCGGGACAGGGAAAGGAAAAACTGTTTTTT
TRBJ2-1 TRBV19 TRBD2 NA CASGRLAGKYNEQFF TGTGCCAGTGGTCGACTAGCGGGGAAGTACAATGAGCAGTTCTTC
TRBJ1-5 TRBV5-6 NA once CASSLGQINQPQHF TGTGCCAGCAGCTTGGGTCAGATCAATCAGCCCCAGCATTTT
TRBJ2-7 TRBV5-1 TRBD1 NA CASSPGQGAREQYF TGCGCCAGCAGCCCCGGACAGGGGGCTCGGGAGCAGTACTTC
TRBJ2-1 TRBV6-6 NA NA CASTLLGRENNEQFF TGTGCCAGCACTCTCCTCGGAAGGGAAAACAATGAGCAGTTCTTC
TRBJ2-1 TRBV7-2 TRBD2 once CASSPGTSGVHEFF TGTGCCAGCAGCCCCGGGACTAGCGGGGTTCATGAGTTCTTC
TRBJ2-5 TRBV7-2 TRBD2 NA CASSASGYQETQYF TGTGCCAGCTCGGCTAGCGGGTACCAAGAGACCCAGTACTTC
TRBJ2-3 TRBV30 NA NA CAWSESLENPQYF TGTGCCTGGAGTGAATCCCTGGAGAACCCCCAGTATTTT
TRBJ1-2 TRBV4-1 NA NA CASSNQGQTPQVYGYTF TGCGCCAGCAGCAACCAAGGACAGACACCCCAAGTCTATGGCTACACCTTC
TRBJ1-1 TRBV6-6 NA NA CAAQEFTEAFF TGTGCCGCACAGGAATTCACTGAAGCTTTCTTT
TRBJ1-5 TRBV6-5 TRBD1 NA CASSADRLQHF TGTGCCAGCAGTGCGGACAGGCTCCAGCATTTT
TRBJ2-3 TRBV5-6 NA NA CASSLSSDTQYF TGTGCCAGCAGCTTGAGCTCAGATACGCAGTATTTT
TRBJ1-1 TRBV4-3 NA once CASSLRFVANTEAFF TGCGCCAGCAGCCTTAGATTCGTAGCTAACACTGAAGCTTTCTTT
TRBJ2-6 TRBV5-1 TRBD1 NA CASSHRGQVGSGANVLTF TGCGCCAGCAGCCACCGGGGACAGGTTGGCTCTGGGGCCAACGTCCTGACTTTC
TRBJ2-1 TRBV7-9 NA NA CASSLAAGDMGNEQFF TGTGCCAGCAGCTTAGCGGCAGGGGACATGGGTAATGAGCAGTTCTTC
TRBJ1-6 TRBV5-1 NA NA CASSLVGIRSSYNSPLHF TGCGCCAGCAGCTTGGTCGGCATCCGAAGCTCCTATAATTCACCCCTCCACTTT
TRBJ2-1 TRBV15 NA NA CATSSLAPMAYNEQFF TGTGCCACCAGCAGCTTGGCTCCTATGGCCTACAATGAGCAGTTCTTC
TRBJ2-3 TRBV6-5 TRBD2 NA CASKSLAGVTDTQYF TGTGCCAGCAAGAGCCTAGCGGGGGTTACAGATACGCAGTATTTT
TRBJ2-3 TRBV10-3 NA NA CAISESDTQYF TGTGCCATCAGTGAATCAGATACGCAGTATTTT
TRBJ2-3 TRBV27 NA NA CASSLRYLAADTQYF TGTGCCAGCAGTTTGCGCTACCTTGCAGCAGATACGCAGTATTTT
TRBJ2-3 TRBV5-1 NA NA CASSGGPKPDTQYF TGCGCCAGCAGCGGGGGTCCGAAGCCAGATACGCAGTATTTT
TRBJ2-1 TRBV19 NA NA CASSQGQGSSYNEQFF TGTGCCAGTAGTCAAGGTCAGGGGTCCTCCTACAATGAGCAGTTCTTC
TRBJ1-1 TRBV29-1 NA NA CSVEELLNTEAFF TGCAGCGTTGAAGAACTATTGAACACTGAAGCTTTCTTT
TRBJ2-1 TRBV11-3 NA NA CASSLDGSYNEQFF TGTGCCAGCAGCTTAGATGGGTCCTACAATGAGCAGTTCTTC
TRBJ1-3 TRBV10-1 NA few CASIPGVTIYF TGCGCCAGCATACCCGGAGTCACCATATATTTT
TRBJ1-4 TRBV5-4 NA NA CASSQQGGEKLFF TGTGCCAGCAGTCAGCAAGGAGGGGAAAAACTGTTTTTT
TRBJ2-5 TRBV6-5 NA NA CASSSTQSGGSTQYF TGTGCCAGCAGTAGTACTCAAAGCGGCGGGTCCACCCAGTACTTC
TRBJ2-3 TRBV11-2 TRBD2 NA CASSPGLGGADTQYF TGTGCCAGCAGCCCCGGACTAGGAGGGGCAGATACGCAGTATTTT
TRBJ2-2 TRBV11-2 NA NA CASSLGASQGGELFF TGTGCCAGCAGCTTAGGGGCCAGTCAGGGCGGGGAGCTGTTTTTT
TRBJ2-5 TRBV6-1 NA NA CASSEERGTKGLETQYF TGTGCCAGCAGTGAAGAAAGGGGCACAAAGGGATTGGAGACCCAGTACTTC
TRBJ1-1 TRBV28 NA NA CAGGGQGVGETEAFF TGTGCCGGGGGGGGTCAGGGTGTAGGAGAAACTGAAGCTTTCTTT
TRBJ2-7 TRBV4-3 TRBD2 NA CASSQDLASGSYEQYF TGCGCCAGCAGCCAAGATCTGGCTAGCGGGTCCTACGAGCAGTACTTC
TRBJ2-2 TRBV7-9 TRBD2 NA CASSSPGTSGHLTGELFF TGTGCCAGCAGCTCCCCCGGGACTAGCGGCCACCTCACCGGGGAGCTGTTTTTT
TRBJ1-1 TRBV29-1 NA few CSVVQVTEAFF TGCAGCGTTGTTCAGGTAACTGAAGCTTTCTTT
TRBJ2-5 TRBV6-5 TRBD2 once CASIAGEGVGETQYF TGTGCCAGCATAGCGGGAGAGGGGGTCGGTGAGACCCAGTACTTC
TRBJ2-7 TRBV28 NA NA CASGLAGPFYEQYF TGTGCCAGCGGCTTGGCGGGACCTTTCTACGAGCAGTACTTC
TRBJ2-3 TRBV18 NA NA CASSRRTDTQYF TGTGCCAGCTCTCGACGCACAGATACGCAGTATTTT
TRBJ1-1 TRBV6-1 TRBD1 NA CASSVHRGLYTEAFF TGTGCCAGCAGTGTTCACAGGGGGCTATACACTGAAGCTTTCTTT
TRBJ1-1 TRBV6-5 NA once CASSYDGILTEAFF TGTGCCAGCAGTTACGATGGGATTCTCACTGAAGCTTTCTTT
TRBJ2-2 TRBV6-1 NA NA CASSELRGGELFF TGTGCCAGCAGTGAATTGAGGGGCGGGGAGCTGTTTTTT
TRBJ1-2 TRBV9 TRBD1 NA CASSVGSVLRQGSNYGYTF TGTGCCAGCAGCGTAGGTAGTGTCCTCCGACAGGGATCTAACTATGGCTACACCTTC
TRBJ1-6 TRBV5-5 TRBD1 NA CASSRSTGAGRSVSPLHF TGTGCCAGCAGCCGTTCTACAGGGGCTGGGCGTAGCGTTTCACCCCTCCACTTT
TRBJ2-2 TRBV2 TRBD1 NA CASGGTGNTGELFF TGTGCCAGCGGAGGGACAGGGAACACCGGGGAGCTGTTTTTT
TRBJ1-2 TRBV5-1 TRBD1 once CASKKEGADYGYTF TGCGCCAGCAAGAAGGAGGGGGCGGACTATGGCTACACCTTC
TRBJ2-7 TRBV10-3 NA NA CAISGDMLSYEQYF TGTGCCATCTCGGGGGACATGCTGTCCTACGAGCAGTACTTC
TRBJ1-1 TRBV19 NA few CASKGHLNTEAFF TGTGCCAGTAAGGGACATCTGAACACTGAAGCTTTCTTT
TRBJ2-2 TRBV28 TRBD2 NA CASSPGTMRGGELFF TGTGCCAGCAGTCCGGGGACTATGAGGGGCGGGGAGCTGTTTTTT
TRBJ2-1 TRBV7-3 TRBD2 NA CASSLMASGGYNEQFF TGTGCCAGCAGCTTAATGGCTAGCGGAGGATACAATGAGCAGTTCTTC
TRBJ2-3 TRBV29-1 NA once CSVEGRGAPDTQYF TGCAGCGTTGAAGGGCGGGGAGCCCCAGATACGCAGTATTTT
TRBJ2-7 TRBV11-3 NA NA CASSLMGTADEQYF TGTGCCAGCAGCTTAATGGGGACTGCAGACGAGCAGTACTTC